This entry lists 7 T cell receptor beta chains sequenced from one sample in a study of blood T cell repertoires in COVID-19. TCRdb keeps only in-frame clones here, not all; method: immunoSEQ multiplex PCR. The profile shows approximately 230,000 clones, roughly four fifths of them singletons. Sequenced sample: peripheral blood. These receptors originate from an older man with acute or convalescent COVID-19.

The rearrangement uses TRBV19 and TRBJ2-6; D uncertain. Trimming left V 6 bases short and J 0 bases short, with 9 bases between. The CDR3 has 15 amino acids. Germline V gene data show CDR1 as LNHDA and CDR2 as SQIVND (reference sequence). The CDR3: CASSPVPSGANVLTF. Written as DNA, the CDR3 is TGTGCCAGTAGCCCCGTCCCCTCTGGGGCCAACGTCCTGACTTTC.

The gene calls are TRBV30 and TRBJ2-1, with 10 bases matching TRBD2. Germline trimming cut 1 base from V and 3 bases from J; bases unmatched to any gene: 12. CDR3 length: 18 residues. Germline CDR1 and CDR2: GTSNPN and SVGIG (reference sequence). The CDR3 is CAWSGTRVAGGFYNEQFF. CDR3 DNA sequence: TGTGCCTGGAGTGGGACGCGAGTAGCGGGGGGCTTCTACAATGAGCAGTTCTTC. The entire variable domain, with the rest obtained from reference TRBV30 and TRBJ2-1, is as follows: SQTIHQWPATLVQPVGSPLSLECTVEGTSNPNLYWYRQAAGRGLQLLFYSVGIGQISSEVPQNLSASRPQDRQFILSSKKLLLSDSGFYLCAWSGTRVAGGFYNEQFFGPGTRLTVL.

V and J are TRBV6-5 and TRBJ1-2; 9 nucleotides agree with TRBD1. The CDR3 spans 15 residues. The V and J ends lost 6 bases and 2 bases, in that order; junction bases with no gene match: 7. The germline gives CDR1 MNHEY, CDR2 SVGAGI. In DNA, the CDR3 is TGTGCCAGCAGACGTGGACAGGGGACCAACTATGGCTACACCTTC. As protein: CASRRGQGTNYGYTF.

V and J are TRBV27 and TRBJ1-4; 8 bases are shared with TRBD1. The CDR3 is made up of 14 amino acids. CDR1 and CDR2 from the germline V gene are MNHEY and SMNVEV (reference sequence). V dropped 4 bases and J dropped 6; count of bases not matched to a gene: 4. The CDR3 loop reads CASSWDRRDEKLFF. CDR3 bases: TGTGCCAGCAGTTGGGACAGGCGCGATGAAAAACTGTTTTTT.

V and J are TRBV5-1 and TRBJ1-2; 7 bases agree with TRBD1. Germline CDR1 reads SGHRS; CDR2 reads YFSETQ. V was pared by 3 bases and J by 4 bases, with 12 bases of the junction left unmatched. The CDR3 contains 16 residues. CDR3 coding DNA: TGCGCCAGCAGCTCCTCGGGTGGAGGGACAGTCTATGGCTACACCTTC. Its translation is CASSSSGGGTVYGYTF.

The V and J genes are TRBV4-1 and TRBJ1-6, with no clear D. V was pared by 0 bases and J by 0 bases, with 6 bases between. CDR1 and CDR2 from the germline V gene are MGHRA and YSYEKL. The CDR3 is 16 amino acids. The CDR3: CASSQDRSSYNSPLHF. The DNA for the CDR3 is TGCGCCAGCAGCCAAGATCGGAGCTCCTATAATTCACCCCTCCACTTT.

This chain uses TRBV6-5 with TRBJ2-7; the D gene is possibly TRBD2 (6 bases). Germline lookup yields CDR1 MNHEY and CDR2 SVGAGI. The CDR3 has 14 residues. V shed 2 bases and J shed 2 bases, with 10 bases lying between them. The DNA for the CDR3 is TGTGCCAGCAGTTACGGGGGAGGCACCTACGAGCAGTACTTC. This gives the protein CASSYGGGTYEQYF.